The rows below give T cell receptor beta chains drawn from one sample of a study of CD8 T cells in Susac syndrome. TCRdb passed the immunoSEQ multiplex PCR reads through MiXCR, listing each CDR3 protein once. The data show 110,000 or so distinct CDR3 sequences, approximately 93% seen once. Sequenced material: CD4+ T cells from PBMCs. These receptors all stem from a human donor with multiple sclerosis. CDR3s include the opening cysteine and the closing phenylalanine or tryptophan. The D gene is left open where the match is weak. The size entry is marked missing in some rows and otherwise reads once, few, many or a size class.

size | J | D | V | length | CDR3 | DNA
. | TRBJ1-1 | TRBD1 | TRBV20-1 | 14 | CSADSGQGAQKAFF | TGCAGTGCTGACTCCGGTCAGGGGGCACAGAAAGCTTTCTTT
. | TRBJ1-6 | . | TRBV6-5 | 14 | CASKRGSYNSPLHF | TGTGCCTCTAAGAGGGGCTCCTATAATTCACCCCTCCACTTT
. | TRBJ2-7 | . | TRBV10-3 | 14 | CAISEYKGTYEQYF | TGTGCCATCAGTGAGTACAAAGGGACCTACGAGCAGTACTTC
. | TRBJ2-2 | TRBD1 | TRBV9 | 14 | CASSTRQGAGELFF | TGTGCCAGCAGCACTCGACAGGGAGCCGGGGAGCTGTTTTTT
. | TRBJ2-1 | TRBD2 | TRBV19 | 15 | CASIRSGGNYNEQFF | TGTGCCAGTATCCGGAGCGGGGGGAACTACAATGAGCAGTTCTTC
. | TRBJ2-5 | . | TRBV11-2 | 13 | CASSLEMQETQYF | TGTGCCAGCAGCTTAGAGATGCAAGAGACCCAGTACTTC
. | TRBJ2-7 | TRBD1 | TRBV5-1 | 13 | CASSSGQDYEQYF | TGCGCCAGCAGCTCCGGACAGGACTACGAGCAGTACTTC
. | TRBJ1-1 | . | TRBV7-9 | 15 | CASSFRGDRGTEAFF | TGTGCCAGCAGCTTTCGGGGGGATCGGGGCACTGAAGCTTTCTTT
. | TRBJ1-2 | . | TRBV6-2/TRBV6-3 | 15 | CASSLPGHPNYGYTF | TGTGCCAGCAGTCTACCGGGACATCCTAACTATGGCTACACCTTC
. | TRBJ2-7 | TRBD2 | TRBV12-3/TRBV12-4 | 15 | CASSLGAGLAYEQYF | TGTGCCAGCAGTTTAGGGGCAGGACTAGCCTACGAGCAGTACTTC
. | TRBJ1-1 | . | TRBV7-3 | 15 | CASSLEGRSNTEAFF | TGTGCCAGCAGCTTGGAGGGCCGATCGAACACTGAAGCTTTCTTT
few | TRBJ1-1 | TRBD1 | TRBV27 | 16 | CASSFRGAGWNTEAFF | TGTGCCAGCAGTTTCAGGGGGGCAGGATGGAACACTGAAGCTTTCTTT
. | TRBJ2-7 | . | TRBV28 | 14 | CASSSEPTRFGQYF | TGTGCCAGCAGTTCTGAACCAACTCGTTTTGGGCAGTACTTC
. | TRBJ2-5 | . | TRBV20-1 | 13 | CSARQDLGETQYF | TGCAGTGCTCGACAGGACCTCGGGGAGACCCAGTACTTC
. | TRBJ2-6 | TRBD1 | TRBV30 | 16 | CAWSGDRGAGANVLTF | TGTGCCTGGAGTGGAGACAGGGGAGCTGGGGCCAACGTCCTGACTTTC
few | TRBJ2-7 | TRBD2 | TRBV7-9 | 13 | CASSLDGRARQYF | TGTGCCAGCAGCTTGGATGGGAGGGCGAGGCAGTACTTC
once | TRBJ1-3 | . | TRBV7-2 | 13 | CASSFARGNTIYF | TGTGCCAGCAGCTTCGCAAGAGGAAACACCATATATTTT
. | TRBJ1-2 | . | TRBV7-9 | 11 | CASSPGHSFTF | TGTGCCAGCAGCCCGGGACATAGCTTCACCTTC
. | TRBJ1-2 | . | TRBV6-5 | 14 | CASSPPGEVYGYTF | TGTGCCAGCAGTCCCCCCGGAGAGGTCTATGGCTACACCTTC
. | TRBJ1-2 | . | TRBV18 | 13 | CASSPPGYYGYTF | TGTGCCAGCTCACCACCAGGGTACTATGGCTACACCTTC
. | TRBJ1-1 | . | TRBV30 | 10 | CAQGGTRAFF | TGTGCTCAAGGGGGGACAAGGGCTTTCTTT
. | TRBJ1-2 | . | TRBV4-3 | 16 | CASSQANRAMDYGYTF | TGCGCCAGCAGCCAGGCCAACAGGGCAATGGACTATGGCTACACCTTC